This TCR beta chain was identified in a study of blood T cells in healthy people across ages. In regard to this clonotype: What it binds is unknown.

Broader study findings: The long-lived group displayed more naive CD4+ cells, plus higher diversity, than the aged donors did.

The CDR3 has 14 amino acids. Germline assignment: CDR1 SGHTA and CDR2 FQGNSA. V lost 5 bases and J lost 4; bases outside the gene matches: 7. Next came a second PCR, run for about 6 to 12 cycles, which used a sample-barcoded 5' primer along with a J-beta primer mix. TCRdb independently ran MiXCR on the 5' RACE reads; one entry per CDR3 protein. The data contain roughly 800,000 distinct CDR3 sequences, roughly 25% of them singletons. This same sample was also taken into another study, of T cells of mothers and their children.

The sample consisted of blood. V is TRBV7-2 and J is TRBJ1-1, with TRBD1 identical over 7 bases. This receptor was taken from a boy aged 5-17 years in good health. The CDR3 DNA reads TGTGCCAGCAGCCTTAACAGGGGAAGCACTGAAGCTTTCTTT. This encodes CASSLNRGSTEAFF.